The 4 T cell receptor beta chains given below trace back to one sample, sequenced in a study of cytomegalovirus exposure and HLA in healthy donors (dated by TCRdb to about 2017). Libraries were made using the immunoSEQ multiplex PCR assay. For the multiplex PCR, a mixture combining 60 forward primers for TCR Vbeta segments and 13 reverse primers for TCR Jbeta segments was used. What TCRdb holds here is the immuneACCESS table cut down to in-frame rearrangements. Part of the clones is not present; checked against another copy, under half of the missing clones reflect an unresolved V gene, and the others are unexplained. Present in this sample are 150,000 to 200,000 clones, 80% of which were seen just once. About 7% of the sample comes from the top ten. The sample consisted of PBMCs. Every receptor here comes from a man aged 25 to 40 in good health and CMV-seropositive.

This clone has only a few counts. This chain joins TRBV6-5 and TRBJ2-3; 13 nucleotides match TRBD2. J lost 9 bases, V lost 6 bases, and 9 bases had no gene match. Per the germline V gene, CDR1 is MNHEY and CDR2 is SVGAGI. CDR3 length: 15 residues. CDR3 sequence (DNA): TGTGCCAGCAGACGGACTAGCGGGGGCCCCGGAACGCAGTATTTT. Translation gives CASRRTSGGPGTQYF.

The chain combines TRBV14 with TRBJ2-5; no clear D gene. Per germline, CDR1 SGHDN and CDR2 FVKESK. The ends were cut back, 6 bases at V and 5 bases at J, with 10 bases in the middle. This CDR3 comprises 12 residues. DNA of the CDR3: TGTGCCAGCAGTCTATCGGGTGAGACCCAGTACTTC. Translation: CASSLSGETQYF.

On this clone: Sequence at one end of the junction differs from germline and may be a read error. The V and J genes are TRBV7-9 and TRBJ2-1, with TRBD2 identical over 7 bases. Germline assignment: CDR1 SEHNR and CDR2 FQNEAQ (reference sequence). This CDR3 region has 13 residues. The CDR3 DNA sequence: TGTGCCAGCAGCCTACCTAGCGGAGCCGAGCTGTTCTTC. Residues: CASSLPSGAELFF.

This clone was seen a handful of times. J is TRBJ1-1 and V is TRBV7-9, with D possibly matching TRBD1 (5 bases). V was pared by 5 bases and J by 0 bases, with 10 bases between. Germline values: CDR1 SEHNR, CDR2 FQNEAQ (reference sequence). The CDR3 runs 14 residues. The CDR3 coding sequence is TGTGCCAGCAGCCGCGGGGGACTGAACACTGAAGCTTTCTTT. Protein sequence: CASSRGGLNTEAFF.